The 28 T cell receptor beta chains reported below all come from one sample, sequenced in a study of shared T cell receptors in the human thymus (dated by TCRdb to about 2021). Libraries were built with the immunoSEQ multiplex PCR assay. Sourced from immuneACCESS, this table was stored by TCRdb with only in-frame sequences that have V and J called. A share of the clones is absent; for the studies checked, an unresolved V gene accounts for under half, and the remainder has no known explanation. The sample has around 340,000 clones on record, around 93% of them singletons. The ten largest clones add up to approximately 0.02% of the sample. Sequenced: thymocytes. The receptors come from a human donor.

The chain combines TRBV4-3 with TRBJ2-4; D is perhaps TRBD2 (5 bases). The CDR3 contains 15 residues. The V end lost 0 bases, the J end lost 3 bases, and 9 bases lay between the germline ends. Germline CDR1 LGHNA, CDR2 YSLEER. CDR3 nucleotide sequence: TGCGCCAGCAGCCAAGATCCGAGCGGCAAAAACATTCAGTACTTC. This gives the protein CASSQDPSGKNIQYF.

The rearrangement uses TRBV18 and TRBJ2-3, with 7 bases lining up with TRBD2. CDR1 KGHSH and CDR2 LQKENI come from the germline V gene. The CDR3 consists of 15 residues. V shed 4 bases, J shed 2 bases, and the junction held 6 bases outside the gene matches. CDR3 DNA: TGTGCCAGCTCACTACCCCTAGCGGCCACAGATACGCAGTATTTT. As protein: CASSLPLAATDTQYF.

The chain uses TRBV27 and TRBJ2-3; D remains ambiguous. Germline-derived CDR1 and CDR2 are MNHEY and SMNVEV (reference sequence). V was clipped by 2 bases and J by 4 bases, with 10 bases between them. This CDR3 is 14 amino acids long. This CDR3 is CASSLLRRPDTQYF. In nucleotides, the CDR3 is TGTGCCAGCAGTTTACTTCGACGGCCAGATACGCAGTATTTT.

The rearrangement joins TRBV4-2 to TRBJ2-7; D is unclear. The CDR3 loop spans 14 amino acids. V gave up 3 bases and J gave up 6 bases, with 15 bases separating them. The germline gives CDR1 LGHNA, CDR2 YNFKEQ. The CDR3, as DNA: TGTGCCAGCAGCCAGCGTTCGTGGCCCATCGAGCAGTACTTC. It translates to CASSQRSWPIEQYF.

The genes are TRBV5-4 and TRBJ2-3; 12 nucleotides line up with TRBD2. This CDR3 has 18 residues. Trimming at V came to 4 bases and at J to 0 bases, leaving 9 bases not matched to a gene. The V gene's germline CDR1 is SGHNT and CDR2 YYREEE (reference sequence). The CDR3 reads CASSDAGLAGPSTDTQYF. The CDR3 nucleotides read TGTGCCAGCAGCGACGCTGGACTAGCGGGACCAAGCACAGATACGCAGTATTTT. Complete variable domain (other parts from reference TRBV5-4 and TRBJ2-3): ETGVTQSPTHLIKTRGQQVTLRCSSQSGHNTVSWYQQALGQGPQFIFQYYREEENGRGNFPPRFSGLQFPNYSSELNVNALELDDSALYLCASSDAGLAGPSTDTQYFGPGTRLTVL.

The genes are TRBV27 and TRBJ2-7, with a tentative D call TRBD1 (6 bases). The CDR3 length is 15 residues. CDR1 is MNHEY and CDR2 is SMNVEV in the germline V gene (reference sequence). V was clipped by 0 bases and J by 2 bases, with 11 bases between them. This CDR3 reads CASSLSTGWTYEQYF. CDR3 nucleotide sequence: TGTGCCAGCAGTTTATCTACAGGGTGGACCTACGAGCAGTACTTC.

The chain joins TRBV7-8 to TRBJ1-4, with D perhaps matching TRBD1 (5 bases). This CDR3 spans 17 amino acids. The germline gives CDR1 SGHVS, CDR2 FQNEAQ. V lost 1 base and J 4 bases, leaving 16 bases between the germline ends. The CDR3 DNA reads TGTGCCAGCAGCTTAGAATCGTCGGGGACGGGTAATGAAAAACTGTTTTTT. Translated, it gives CASSLESSGTGNEKLFF.

This rearrangement joins TRBV5-6 to TRBJ2-7, with TRBD1 identical over 10 bases. Germline V lookup: CDR1 SGHDT, CDR2 YYEEEE. This CDR3 is built from 14 residues. J was trimmed by 5 bases and V by 4 bases; bases with no gene match: 6. The DNA of the CDR3 is TGTGCCAGCAGCCCACGACAGGGGGCGGACGAGCAGTACTTC. Protein: CASSPRQGADEQYF.

The V and J genes are TRBV4-3 and TRBJ2-7, with D perhaps being TRBD1 or TRBD2 (6 bases each). The CDR3 is 15 residues long. Germline-derived CDR1 and CDR2 are LGHNA and YSLEER. Trimming removed 1 base at V and 4 bases at J, with 14 bases between. The CDR3 DNA is TGCGCCAGCAGCCAAGCTGGGGGGCTACAGTACGAGCAGTACTTC. Translating it yields CASSQAGGLQYEQYF.

The rearrangement links TRBV5-1 to TRBJ1-4; D gene unclear. Per the germline V gene, CDR1 is SGHRS and CDR2 is YFSETQ. This CDR3 is 16 amino acids long. Trimming shortened V by 4 bases and J by 6 bases, and 19 bases separated the two germline ends. The CDR3 loop reads CASSLAPGHGHEKLFF. The CDR3 coding sequence is TGCGCCAGCAGCCTGGCCCCCGGCCACGGACATGAAAAACTGTTTTTT.

This chain joins TRBV12-5 and TRBJ2-2, with TRBD1 matching 8 bases. Per the germline V gene, CDR1 is LGHNT and CDR2 is FRNRAP. This CDR3 region has 16 residues. The V gene end was trimmed by 2 bases and the J gene end by 6 bases; junction bases not matched to a gene: 8. DNA for the CDR3: TGTGCTAGTGGTTTGTTCCCCAGGGGGCACCCCGGGGAGCTGTTTTTT. Amino acids: CASGLFPRGHPGELFF.

The chain recombines TRBV10-3 with TRBJ2-1; no reliable D call. This CDR3 contains 13 residues. Germline V gene lookup returns CDR1 ENHRY and CDR2 SYGVKD. V lost 0 bases and J lost 7, with 7 bases in between. The CDR3 DNA follows: TGTGCCATCAGTGAGTCTTCTAGGAATGAGCAGTTCTTC. As protein: CAISESSRNEQFF.

This chain uses TRBV28 with TRBJ2-1; D ambiguous. The CDR3 covers 14 residues. Trimming shortened V by 6 bases and J by 9 bases, and 18 bases separated the two germline ends. Per germline, CDR1 MDHEN and CDR2 SYDVKM. CDR3: CASSLGPRVPEQFF. The CDR3 bases are TGTGCCAGCAGCCTCGGCCCGAGAGTCCCTGAGCAGTTCTTC.

V gene TRBV19 combines with J gene TRBJ2-7; TRBD1 might be the D (5 bases). The germline V and J ends were trimmed by 6 bases and 5 bases, with 20 bases remaining between them. The CDR3 consists of 15 residues. Germline V gene sequence: CDR1 LNHDA, CDR2 SQIVND (reference sequence). CDR3 in DNA: TGTGCCAGTAGCAGGCTTTATGGCCAGGGCAACGAGCAGTACTTC. As protein: CASSRLYGQGNEQYF. Together with reference TRBV19 and TRBJ2-7, the CDR3 gives the full variable domain: DGGITQSPKYLFRKEGQNVTLSCEQNLNHDAMYWYRQDPGQGLRLIYYSQIVNDFQKGDIAEGYSVSREKKESFPLTVTSAQKNPTAFYLCASSRLYGQGNEQYFGPGTRLTVT.

The rearrangement joins TRBV5-6 to TRBJ2-1, with D unresolved. V lost 0 bases and J 6 bases, leaving 10 bases between the germline ends. Per the germline V gene, CDR1 is SGHDT and CDR2 is YYEEEE. The CDR3 totals 14 residues. In DNA, the CDR3 is TGTGCCAGCAGCTTGGTTCCCCCCGGCAATGAGCAGTTCTTC. This translates into CASSLVPPGNEQFF.

The V call is TRBV30, the J call TRBJ1-2, with 10 positions matching TRBD1. Unmatched junction bases numbered 9, after V lost 5 bases and J lost 6 bases. This CDR3 contains 14 residues. Germline lookup yields CDR1 GTSNPN and CDR2 SVGIG (reference sequence). The CDR3 protein is CAWYRDRGRHGYTF. The CDR3 DNA reads as TGTGCCTGGTACCGGGACAGGGGCCGGCATGGCTACACCTTC.

The chain is built from TRBV14 and TRBJ1-3; D is uncertain. V gave up 0 bases and J gave up 0 bases, with 15 bases separating them. The CDR3 is made up of 18 amino acids. Germline values: CDR1 SGHDN, CDR2 FVKESK. The CDR3 nucleotides are TGTGCCAGCAGCCAAGAGGGTTGGGCCAGCCTCTCTGGAAACACCATATATTTT. It encodes CASSQEGWASLSGNTIYF.

About this clone itself: The same CDR3 is also encoded by other DNA sequences in this sample. V gene TRBV5-1 combines with J gene TRBJ2-7; D unclear. Trimming removed 2 bases from V and 0 bases from J, with 6 bases in between. The length of the CDR3 is 13 residues. Germline CDR1 and CDR2: SGHRS and YFSETQ. CDR3 DNA: TGCGCCAGCAGCTTCGGAAGCTCCTACGAGCAGTACTTC. Translation: CASSFGSSYEQYF.

This clone came up once. The rearrangement uses TRBV10-1 and TRBJ2-3; possibly TRBD1 for D (6 bases). This CDR3 region has 16 residues. CDR1 and CDR2 from the germline V gene are WNHNN and SYGVQD (reference sequence). The V and J ends lost 3 bases and 5 bases respectively, with 18 bases between them. The CDR3 loop is CASSDQGRVTKDTQYF. CDR3 sequence (DNA): TGCGCCAGCAGTGACCAGGGGCGCGTGACTAAAGATACGCAGTATTTT.

The chain couples TRBV28 to TRBJ2-7, with D unresolved. Germline loops: CDR1 MDHEN, CDR2 SYDVKM. V was shortened by 6 bases and J by 2 bases, with 11 bases between the two germline ends. The CDR3 totals 13 residues. The CDR3: CASRGLGPYEQYF. Written as DNA, the CDR3 is TGTGCCAGCAGGGGCCTGGGCCCCTACGAGCAGTACTTC. Looking up the rest from reference TRBV28 and TRBJ2-7 gives the full variable domain: DVKVTQSSRYLVKRTGEKVFLECVQDMDHENMFWYRQDPGLGLRLIYFSYDVKMKEKGDIPEGYSVSREKKERFSLILESASTNQTSMYLCASRGLGPYEQYFGPGTRLTVT.

V usage is TRBV6-5 and J usage is TRBJ1-2; 10 bases agree with TRBD1. The CDR3 is made up of 13 amino acids. Germline CDR1 and CDR2: MNHEY and SVGAGI. V lost 7 bases, J lost 8 bases, and 7 bases stayed unmatched. The CDR3 DNA follows: TGTGCCAGCATCCAGACAGGGGGCAGGGGCTACACCTTC. Translation: CASIQTGGRGYTF.

The rearrangement joins TRBV19 to TRBJ1-2, with unresolved D. V lost 2 bases, J lost 11 bases, and 12 bases lay in between. The germline gives CDR1 LNHDA, CDR2 SQIVND (reference sequence). The CDR3 spans 12 residues. The CDR3 coding sequence is TGTGCCAGTAGTATACCGGGGAAGGAGTACACCTTC. It codes for CASSIPGKEYTF.

The chain is built from TRBV9 and TRBJ2-1; 12 bases agree with TRBD1. The CDR3 has 23 amino acids. Germline CDR1 and CDR2: SGDLS and YYNGEE. V gave up 3 bases and J gave up 0 bases; unmatched junction bases: 22. The chain's CDR3 is CASSASGQGAILAGTASYNEQFF. CDR3 DNA sequence: TGTGCCAGCAGCGCCTCGGGACAGGGGGCGATTCTAGCGGGAACGGCCTCCTACAATGAGCAGTTCTTC.

The chain carries TRBV7-3 and TRBJ1-1, with D maybe TRBD1 (5 bases). Germline V gene lookup returns CDR1 SGHTA and CDR2 FQGTGA. This CDR3 contains 17 residues. V was shortened by 0 bases and J by 6 bases, with 20 bases between the two germline ends. The CDR3 loop is CASSLTTGSHEPAEAFF. CDR3 DNA: TGTGCCAGCAGCTTAACTACAGGCAGCCATGAACCGGCTGAAGCTTTCTTT.

In its sample, this clone was seen a few times. Other DNA sequences of this sample code for an identical CDR3. The gene calls are TRBV6-5 and TRBJ2-2; D is ambiguous. V was pared by 2 bases and J by 2 bases, with 0 bases between. CDR3 length: 12 residues. Looked up from germline, CDR1 is MNHEY and CDR2 is SVGAGI. The CDR3 DNA sequence: TGTGCCAGCAGTTACAACACCGGGGAGCTGTTTTTT. The encoded protein is CASSYNTGELFF.

This sequence joins TRBV6-5 and TRBJ1-2; no definite D call. This CDR3 is 15 amino acids long. Between the trimmed V and J ends, which lost 4 bases and 3 bases, there was a span of 15 bases. CDR1 and CDR2 (germline): MNHEY, SVGAGI. DNA for the CDR3: TGTGCCAGCAGTTCCATCTTAGGTTCTGACTATGGCTACACCTTC. It translates to CASSSILGSDYGYTF.

The rearrangement links TRBV2 to TRBJ1-5; maybe TRBD1 (6 bases). The CDR3 is 15 residues long. From germline, CDR1 is SNHLY and CDR2 FYNNEI. Trimming stripped 4 bases from V and 4 bases from J, with 14 bases between. The CDR3 nucleotides are TGTGCCAGCAGTGTTACCCAGGGGACAAATCAGCCCCAGCATTTT. Amino acids: CASSVTQGTNQPQHF. The variable domain in full, with the rest retrieved from reference TRBV2 and TRBJ1-5, is EPEVTQTPSHQVTQMGQEVILRCVPISNHLYFYWYRQILGQKVEFLVSFYNNEISEKSEIFDDQFSVERPDGSNFTLKIRSTKLEDSAMYFCASSVTQGTNQPQHFGDGTRLSIL.

The chain combines TRBV6-1 with TRBJ2-6, with D maybe TRBD1 (6 bases). Trimming removed 2 bases from V and 4 bases from J, with 12 bases in between. Looked up from germline, CDR1 is MNHNS and CDR2 is SASEGT. The CDR3 consists of 16 residues. CDR3 in DNA: TGTGCCAGCAGTGAATTGGGGGCGACCGGGGCCAACGTCCTGACTTTC. Translation gives CASSELGATGANVLTF.